This TCR beta chain is drawn from a study of blood T cells in healthy people across ages. Study results and caveats: Strong correlation was found linking TCR beta diversity to naive T cell percentage.

Using a J-beta primer mix together with a sample-barcoded 5' primer, a second PCR was run for about 6 to 12 cycles. TCRdb itself ran the 5' RACE reads through MiXCR, one entry per CDR3 protein. The repertoire holds 2 million or so distinct CDR3 sequences, with around 50% as singletons. Concerning this clonotype itself: Its antigen is not identified.

The CDR3 runs to 15 residues. Looked up from germline, CDR1 is MGHRA and CDR2 is YSYEKL. V and J are TRBV4-1 and TRBJ2-1, with D unresolved. The end of the DNA fits TRBJ2-7 better, so the J call may be wrong. The sequencing sample was made of blood. The TCR sequence derives from a woman between 35 and 50 years old in good health. The CDR3 nucleotides read TGCGCCAGCAGCCAAGGTCCCGGAGAGAACAATGAGCAGTACTTC. Encoded protein: CASSQGPGENNEQYF.